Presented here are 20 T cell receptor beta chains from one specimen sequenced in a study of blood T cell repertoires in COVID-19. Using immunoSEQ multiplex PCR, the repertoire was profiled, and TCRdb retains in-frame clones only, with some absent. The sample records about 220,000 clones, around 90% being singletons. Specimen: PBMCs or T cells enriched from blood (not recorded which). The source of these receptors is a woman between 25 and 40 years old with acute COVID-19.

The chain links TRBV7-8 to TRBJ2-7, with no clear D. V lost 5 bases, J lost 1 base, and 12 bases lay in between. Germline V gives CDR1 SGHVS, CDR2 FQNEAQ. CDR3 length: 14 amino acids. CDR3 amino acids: CASSPRRMSYEQYF. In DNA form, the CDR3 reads TGTGCCAGCAGCCCCCGTCGTATGTCCTACGAGCAGTACTTC. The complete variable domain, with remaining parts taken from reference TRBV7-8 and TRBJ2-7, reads GAGVSQSPRYKVAKRGQDVALRCDPISGHVSLFWYQQALGQGPEFLTYFQNEAQLDKSGLPSDRFFAERPEGSVSTLKIQRTQQEDSAVYLCASSPRRMSYEQYFGPGTRLTVT.

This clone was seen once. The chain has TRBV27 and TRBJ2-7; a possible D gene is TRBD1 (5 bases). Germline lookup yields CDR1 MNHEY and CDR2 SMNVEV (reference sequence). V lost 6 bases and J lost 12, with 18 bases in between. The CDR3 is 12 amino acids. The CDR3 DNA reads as TGTGCCAGCAGCCCTACAGGTAACCCCTGGTACTTC. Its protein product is CASSPTGNPWYF.

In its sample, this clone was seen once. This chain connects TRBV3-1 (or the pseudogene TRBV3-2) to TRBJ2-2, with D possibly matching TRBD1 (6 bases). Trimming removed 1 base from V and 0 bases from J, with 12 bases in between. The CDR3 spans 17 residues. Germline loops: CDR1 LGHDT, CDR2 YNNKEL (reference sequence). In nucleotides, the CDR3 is TGTGCCAGCAGCCAAGGACAGGCGGCCTCGAACACCGGGGAGCTGTTTTTT. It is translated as CASSQGQAASNTGELFF.

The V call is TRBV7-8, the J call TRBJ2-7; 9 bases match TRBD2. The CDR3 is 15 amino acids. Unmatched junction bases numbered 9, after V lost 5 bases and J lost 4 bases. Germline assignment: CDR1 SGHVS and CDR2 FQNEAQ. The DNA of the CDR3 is TGTGCCAGCAGCCAGCCGGGACTAGCATTTTACGAGCAGTACTTC. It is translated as CASSQPGLAFYEQYF.

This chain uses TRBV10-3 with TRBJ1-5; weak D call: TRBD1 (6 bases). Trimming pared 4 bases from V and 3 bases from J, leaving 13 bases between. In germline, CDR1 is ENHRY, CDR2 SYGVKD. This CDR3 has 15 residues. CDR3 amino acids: CAISADRNYNQPQHF. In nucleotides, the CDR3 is TGTGCCATCAGTGCGGACAGAAACTACAATCAGCCCCAGCATTTT.

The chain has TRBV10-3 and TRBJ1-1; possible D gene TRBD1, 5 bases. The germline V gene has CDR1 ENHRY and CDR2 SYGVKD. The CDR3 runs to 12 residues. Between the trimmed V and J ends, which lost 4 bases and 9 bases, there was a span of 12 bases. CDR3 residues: CAISGGEYQAFF. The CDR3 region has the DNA TGTGCCATCAGTGGGGGGGAGTATCAAGCTTTCTTT.

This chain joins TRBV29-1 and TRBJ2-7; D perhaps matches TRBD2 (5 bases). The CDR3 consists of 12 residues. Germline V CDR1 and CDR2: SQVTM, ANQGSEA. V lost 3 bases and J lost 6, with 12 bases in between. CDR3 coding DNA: TGCAGCGTTGAGAGGACTCCCGGCGAGCAGTACTTC. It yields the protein CSVERTPGEQYF.

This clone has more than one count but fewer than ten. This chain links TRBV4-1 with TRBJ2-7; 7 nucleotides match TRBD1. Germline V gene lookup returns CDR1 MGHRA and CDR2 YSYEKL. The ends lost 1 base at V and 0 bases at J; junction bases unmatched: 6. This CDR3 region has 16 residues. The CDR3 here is CASSQGPGQSSYEQYF. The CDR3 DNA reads TGCGCCAGCAGCCAAGGCCCGGGACAGAGCTCCTACGAGCAGTACTTC.

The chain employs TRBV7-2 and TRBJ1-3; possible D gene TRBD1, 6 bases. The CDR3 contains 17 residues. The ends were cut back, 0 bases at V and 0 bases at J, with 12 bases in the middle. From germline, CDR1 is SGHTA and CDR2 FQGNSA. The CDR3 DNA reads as TGTGCCAGCAGCTTAGCCGGGACAAAAAACTCTGGAAACACCATATATTTT. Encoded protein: CASSLAGTKNSGNTIYF.

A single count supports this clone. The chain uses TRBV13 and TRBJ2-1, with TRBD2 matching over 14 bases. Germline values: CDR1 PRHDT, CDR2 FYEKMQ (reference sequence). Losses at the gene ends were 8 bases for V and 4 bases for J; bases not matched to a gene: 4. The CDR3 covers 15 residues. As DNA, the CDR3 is TGTGCCAGCCACGGGACTAGCGGGGGATACAATGAGCAGTTCTTC. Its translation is CASHGTSGGYNEQFF.

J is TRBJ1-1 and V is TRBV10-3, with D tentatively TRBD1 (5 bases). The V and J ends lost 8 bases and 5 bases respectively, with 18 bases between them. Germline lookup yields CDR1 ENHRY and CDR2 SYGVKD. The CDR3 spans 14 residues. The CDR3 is CAISGGQSGTEAFF. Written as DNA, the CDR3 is TGTGCCATCTCGGGCGGACAAAGTGGTACTGAAGCTTTCTTT.

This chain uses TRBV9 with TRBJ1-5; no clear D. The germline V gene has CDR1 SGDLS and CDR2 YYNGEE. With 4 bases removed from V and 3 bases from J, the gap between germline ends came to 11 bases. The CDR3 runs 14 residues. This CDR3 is CASSPNGDNQPQHF. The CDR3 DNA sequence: TGTGCCAGCAGCCCGAACGGGGACAATCAGCCCCAGCATTTT. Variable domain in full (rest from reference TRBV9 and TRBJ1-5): DSGVTQTPKHLITATGQRVTLRCSPRSGDLSVYWYQQSLDQGLQFLIQYYNGEERAKGNILERFSAQQFPDLHSELNLSSLELGDSALYFCASSPNGDNQPQHFGDGTRLSIL.

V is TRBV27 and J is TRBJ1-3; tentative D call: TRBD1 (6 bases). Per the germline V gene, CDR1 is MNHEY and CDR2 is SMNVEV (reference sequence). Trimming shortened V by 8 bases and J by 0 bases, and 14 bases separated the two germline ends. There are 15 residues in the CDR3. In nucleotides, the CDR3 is TGTGCCAGCGGAAGGGGGACGAACTCTGGAAACACCATATATTTT. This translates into CASGRGTNSGNTIYF.

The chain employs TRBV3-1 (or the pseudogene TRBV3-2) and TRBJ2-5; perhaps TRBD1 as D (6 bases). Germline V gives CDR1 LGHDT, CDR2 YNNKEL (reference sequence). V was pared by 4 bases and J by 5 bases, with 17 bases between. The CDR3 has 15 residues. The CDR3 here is CASSLSAQGSETQYF. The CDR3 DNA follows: TGTGCCAGCAGCCTTTCCGCACAGGGTTCGGAGACCCAGTACTTC.

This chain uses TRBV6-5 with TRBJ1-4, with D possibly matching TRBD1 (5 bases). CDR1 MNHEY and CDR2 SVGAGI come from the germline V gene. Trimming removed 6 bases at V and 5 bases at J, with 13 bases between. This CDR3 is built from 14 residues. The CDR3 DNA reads TGTGCCAGCAGATATGACAGCTTAAATGAAAAACTGTTTTTT. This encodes CASRYDSLNEKLFF.

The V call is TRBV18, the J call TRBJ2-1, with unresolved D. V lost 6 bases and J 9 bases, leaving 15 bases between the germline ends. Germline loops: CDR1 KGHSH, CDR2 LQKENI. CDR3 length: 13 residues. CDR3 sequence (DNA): TGTGCCAGCTCTCGTGATCTAGTCGGTGAGCAGTTCTTC. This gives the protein CASSRDLVGEQFF.

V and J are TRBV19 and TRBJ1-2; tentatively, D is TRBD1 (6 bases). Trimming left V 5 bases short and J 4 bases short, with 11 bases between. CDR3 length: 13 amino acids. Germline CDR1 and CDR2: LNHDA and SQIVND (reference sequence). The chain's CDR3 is CASSWQDSYGYTF. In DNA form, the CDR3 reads TGTGCCAGTAGTTGGCAGGACAGCTATGGCTACACCTTC.

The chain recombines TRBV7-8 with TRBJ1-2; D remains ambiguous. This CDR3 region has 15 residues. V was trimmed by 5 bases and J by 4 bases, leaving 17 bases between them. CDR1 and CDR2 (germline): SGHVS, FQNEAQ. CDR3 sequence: CASSVSGWSGYGYTF. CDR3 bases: TGTGCCAGCAGCGTTTCCGGATGGAGTGGCTATGGCTACACCTTC.

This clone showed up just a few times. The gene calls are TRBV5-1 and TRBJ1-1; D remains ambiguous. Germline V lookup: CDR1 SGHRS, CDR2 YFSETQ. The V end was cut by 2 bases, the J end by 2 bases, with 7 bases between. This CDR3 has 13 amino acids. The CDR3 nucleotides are TGCGCCAGCAGCTTAGATCTAAACACTGAAGCTTTCTTT. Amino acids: CASSLDLNTEAFF.

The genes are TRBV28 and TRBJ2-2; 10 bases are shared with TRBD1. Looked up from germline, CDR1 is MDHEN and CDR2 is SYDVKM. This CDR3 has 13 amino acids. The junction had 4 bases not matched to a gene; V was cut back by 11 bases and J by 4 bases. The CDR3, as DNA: TGTGCCGGGGGACAGGGGCCCACCGGGGAGCTGTTTTTT. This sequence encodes CAGGQGPTGELFF.